Listed here is a single TCR beta chain. The antigen remains unidentified. The sample is drawn from a study of graft-versus-host responses after intestinal transplantation. Study background: After anti-thymocyte globulin induction, recipients took tacrolimus and steroids for approximately three years.

Here immunoSEQ multiplex PCR was the method, and the copy in TCRdb shows in-frame clones only, minus some. The sample lists over 100,000 clones, over 85% occurring once. Findings and caveats of the study: Patients with graft-donor T cell macrochimerism had high graft-versus-host to host-versus-graft clonal ratios in allografts. In recipient marrow, GvH clones were found, and some appeared first in ileum or blood.

The sample in question was unstimulated CD4+ T cells sorted from spleen or lymph node cells, obtained before transplant. The sequence was obtained from a human donor who was the organ donor for an intestinal transplant.

In DNA form, the CDR3 reads TGCAGCGTTGCTGGACTAGGTGAAAGCTCCTACAATGAGCAGTTCTTC. Translating gives CSVAGLGESSYNEQFF. The V gene is TRBV29-1, the J gene TRBJ2-1, with TRBD2 matching 7 bases. The trim removed 4 bases at V and 0 bases at J, leaving 9 bases unmatched. Germline V gives CDR1 SQVTM, CDR2 ANQGSEA. This CDR3 has 16 amino acids.